This entry is about one T cell receptor (beta chain). This sample is drawn from a study of T cell responses to AZD1222 COVID-19 vaccine. The V and J ends lost 0 bases and 9 bases respectively, with 9 bases between them. Per germline, CDR1 LNHDA and CDR2 SQIVND (reference sequence). This CDR3 contains 13 residues. Some clones are missing from TCRdb's copy, which holds only in-frame ones; the method was immunoSEQ multiplex PCR. The sample yields 100,000 to 150,000 clones, roughly 88% seen once. The clonotype comes from an adult who received the AZD1222 COVID-19 vaccine. The chain combines TRBV19 with TRBJ1-5; perhaps TRBD1 as D (6 bases). The sequencing used peripheral blood, collected 28 days after the second AZD1222 dose. The DNA of the CDR3 is TGTGCCAGTAGTATAGAACAGGGTTCGCCCCAGCATTTT. This gives the protein CASSIEQGSPQHF.